This is a list of T cell receptor beta chains from one sample in a study of blood T cell repertoires in COVID-19. The table came from immunoSEQ multiplex PCR; TCRdb's copy has only in-frame clones and leaves some out. The table includes 95,000 to 110,000 clones, about four fifths detected once. Sequencing was performed on peripheral blood. These receptors all stem from a human donor in a cohort sampled during active COVID-19. Both conserved end residues are part of each CDR3. The D gene is left open where the match is weak. Size is omitted from some rows. Given values are once, few, many or a class for expanded clones.

len: 19; abundance: NA; v_gene: TRBV10-2; d_gene: TRBD2; j_gene: TRBJ2-3; CDR3nt: TGCGCCAGCAGTGAGTCGAGAACTAGCGGGGGAAGGAGCACAGATACGCAGTATTTT; CDR3aa: CASSESRTSGGRSTDTQYF
len: 13; abundance: NA; v_gene: TRBV3-1/TRBV3-2; d_gene: TRBD1; j_gene: TRBJ1-2; CDR3nt: TGTGCCAGCAGCCAAAGGGGGCACTATGGCTACACCTTC; CDR3aa: CASSQRGHYGYTF
len: 13; abundance: NA; v_gene: TRBV5-8; d_gene: NA; j_gene: TRBJ2-1; CDR3nt: TGTGCCAGCAGCTTGCGGGCGGGGTATGAGCAGTTCTTC; CDR3aa: CASSLRAGYEQFF
len: 16; abundance: once; v_gene: TRBV5-1; d_gene: TRBD2; j_gene: TRBJ2-3; CDR3nt: TGCGCCAGCAGCGCGGGGGGCGCTCAGGGCACAGATACGCAGTATTTT; CDR3aa: CASSAGGAQGTDTQYF
len: 15; abundance: NA; v_gene: TRBV12-5; d_gene: TRBD1; j_gene: TRBJ1-2; CDR3nt: TGTGCTAGTGGTCTATCGGGACAGGGGGCGCGGGGCTACACCTTC; CDR3aa: CASGLSGQGARGYTF
len: 16; abundance: NA; v_gene: TRBV5-6; d_gene: TRBD1; j_gene: TRBJ2-1; CDR3nt: TGTGCCAGCAGCCGGACAGGGGGTAACTCCTACAATGAGCAGTTCTTC; CDR3aa: CASSRTGGNSYNEQFF
len: 15; abundance: NA; v_gene: TRBV6-2/TRBV6-3; d_gene: TRBD2; j_gene: TRBJ2-5; CDR3nt: TGTGCCAGCAGTCGGACTAGCGGGGGGAAAGAGACCCAGTACTTC; CDR3aa: CASSRTSGGKETQYF
len: 16; abundance: NA; v_gene: TRBV2; d_gene: NA; j_gene: TRBJ1-4; CDR3nt: TGTGCCAGCAGTTCTCCTCCTCAATACACGGGTGAAAAACTGTTTTTT; CDR3aa: CASSSPPQYTGEKLFF
len: 15; abundance: few; v_gene: TRBV11-2; d_gene: TRBD2; j_gene: TRBJ2-1; CDR3nt: TGTGCCAGCAGCTCTACTAGCGGGGGTATGAATGAGCAGTTCTTC; CDR3aa: CASSSTSGGMNEQFF
len: 12; abundance: NA; v_gene: TRBV29-1; d_gene: TRBD1; j_gene: TRBJ1-2; CDR3nt: TGCAGCGTGACAGGGGCTAACTATGGCTACACCTTC; CDR3aa: CSVTGANYGYTF
len: 16; abundance: NA; v_gene: TRBV6-2/TRBV6-3; d_gene: NA; j_gene: TRBJ1-2; CDR3nt: TGTGCCAGCAGTTACTCGATGGTAGACAATAACTATGGCTACACCTTC; CDR3aa: CASSYSMVDNNYGYTF
len: 16; abundance: NA; v_gene: TRBV15; d_gene: NA; j_gene: TRBJ1-2; CDR3nt: TGTGCCACCAGCAGAGATCAGGTTAGAGCAGCCTATGGCTACACCTTC; CDR3aa: CATSRDQVRAAYGYTF
len: 15; abundance: few; v_gene: TRBV19; d_gene: TRBD2; j_gene: TRBJ2-3; CDR3nt: TGTGCCAGTAGTCTCAGCGGGGGTCACACAGATACGCAGTATTTT; CDR3aa: CASSLSGGHTDTQYF
len: 16; abundance: NA; v_gene: TRBV9; d_gene: NA; j_gene: TRBJ2-2; CDR3nt: TGTGCCAGCAGCGTAGGAGGTGGGGCAGGAACCGGGGAGCTGTTTTTT; CDR3aa: CASSVGGGAGTGELFF
len: 14; abundance: NA; v_gene: TRBV7-2; d_gene: TRBD1; j_gene: TRBJ2-2; CDR3nt: TGTGCCAGCAGCCCCTGGACAGGGAAGGGGGAGCTGTTTTTT; CDR3aa: CASSPWTGKGELFF
len: 16; abundance: NA; v_gene: TRBV11-2; d_gene: NA; j_gene: TRBJ2-4; CDR3nt: TGTGCCAGCAGCTTTAGGACCGGGGTGGCCAAAAACATTCAGTACTTC; CDR3aa: CASSFRTGVAKNIQYF
len: 16; abundance: NA; v_gene: TRBV27; d_gene: TRBD2; j_gene: TRBJ2-7; CDR3nt: TGTGCCAGCAGTTTCCGGACTAGCGGGGGGGGCTACGAGCAGTACTTC; CDR3aa: CASSFRTSGGGYEQYF
len: 15; abundance: NA; v_gene: TRBV12-5; d_gene: TRBD1; j_gene: TRBJ1-5; CDR3nt: TGTGCTAGTGGTTCCGGGACAGGGTTTTATCAGCCCCAGCATTTT; CDR3aa: CASGSGTGFYQPQHF
len: 13; abundance: few; v_gene: TRBV7-9; d_gene: TRBD1; j_gene: TRBJ2-7; CDR3nt: TGTGCCAGCAGCTTACCCGACAGGGCCGAGCAGTACTTC; CDR3aa: CASSLPDRAEQYF
len: 15; abundance: NA; v_gene: TRBV7-8; d_gene: TRBD2; j_gene: TRBJ2-3; CDR3nt: TGTGCCAGCAGCTTGGCGGGGGGGCCCACAGATACGCAGTATTTT; CDR3aa: CASSLAGGPTDTQYF
len: 15; abundance: NA; v_gene: TRBV10-1; d_gene: TRBD1; j_gene: TRBJ2-1; CDR3nt: TGCGCCAGCAGTGCCGGGACAGGGGCCTGGAATGAGCAGTTCTTC; CDR3aa: CASSAGTGAWNEQFF
len: 16; abundance: NA; v_gene: TRBV3-1/TRBV3-2; d_gene: TRBD1; j_gene: TRBJ2-3; CDR3nt: TGTGCCAGCAGGCTCGACAGGGGGCGGAGCACAGATACGCAGTATTTT; CDR3aa: CASRLDRGRSTDTQYF
len: 16; abundance: once; v_gene: TRBV11-3; d_gene: TRBD1; j_gene: TRBJ1-2; CDR3nt: TGTGCCAGCAGCTTATTCTCAGGGGGCATCGACTATGGCTACACCTTC; CDR3aa: CASSLFSGGIDYGYTF
len: 13; abundance: NA; v_gene: TRBV5-6; d_gene: NA; j_gene: TRBJ1-2; CDR3nt: TGTGCCAGCAGCTTCCAGGCTAACTATGGCTACACCTTC; CDR3aa: CASSFQANYGYTF
len: 12; abundance: NA; v_gene: TRBV7-2; d_gene: NA; j_gene: TRBJ2-7; CDR3nt: TGTGCCAGCAGCCCCCACTGGTACGAGCAGTACTTC; CDR3aa: CASSPHWYEQYF
len: 15; abundance: NA; v_gene: TRBV5-4; d_gene: NA; j_gene: TRBJ2-1; CDR3nt: TGTGCCAGCAGCCCTCGTAGGGGCGACCACAATGAGCAGTTCTTC; CDR3aa: CASSPRRGDHNEQFF
len: 12; abundance: NA; v_gene: TRBV7-9; d_gene: NA; j_gene: TRBJ2-1; CDR3nt: TGTGCCAGCAGTTTTACGGGGAATGAGCAGTTCTTC; CDR3aa: CASSFTGNEQFF
len: 13; abundance: NA; v_gene: TRBV6-5; d_gene: TRBD1; j_gene: TRBJ1-1; CDR3nt: TGTGCCAGCGGAAGGGACAGCTCCACTGAAGCTTTCTTT; CDR3aa: CASGRDSSTEAFF
len: 14; abundance: NA; v_gene: TRBV18; d_gene: NA; j_gene: TRBJ1-4; CDR3nt: TGTGCCAGCTCAGAAAGGAGAACTAATGAAAAACTGTTTTTT; CDR3aa: CASSERRTNEKLFF
len: 14; abundance: NA; v_gene: TRBV6-5; d_gene: NA; j_gene: TRBJ1-3; CDR3nt: TGTGCCAGCACCGAAGGAGTCTCTGGAAACACCATATATTTT; CDR3aa: CASTEGVSGNTIYF
len: 15; abundance: NA; v_gene: TRBV27; d_gene: TRBD1; j_gene: TRBJ1-2; CDR3nt: TGTGCCAGCAGTTTTGGGACAGATTTTAACTATGGCTACACCTTC; CDR3aa: CASSFGTDFNYGYTF